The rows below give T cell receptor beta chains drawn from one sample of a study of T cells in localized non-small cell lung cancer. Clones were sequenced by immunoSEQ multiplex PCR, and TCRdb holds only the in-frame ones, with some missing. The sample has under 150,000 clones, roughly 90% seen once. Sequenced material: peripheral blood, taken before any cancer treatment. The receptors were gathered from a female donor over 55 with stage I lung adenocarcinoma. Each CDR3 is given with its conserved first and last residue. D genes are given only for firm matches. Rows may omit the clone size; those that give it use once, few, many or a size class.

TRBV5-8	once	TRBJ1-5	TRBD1	CASSGDRGGQPQHF	TGTGCCAGCAGCGGGGACAGGGGAGGCCAGCCCCAGCATTTT
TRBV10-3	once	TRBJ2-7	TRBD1	CAISDRGEEQYF	TGTGCCATCAGCGACAGGGGAGAGGAGCAGTACTTC
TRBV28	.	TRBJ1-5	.	CASSLAIVDQPQHF	TGTGCCAGCAGTTTAGCCATCGTCGATCAGCCCCAGCATTTT
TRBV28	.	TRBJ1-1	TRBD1	CASRGQGLAFF	TGTGCCAGCAGGGGACAGGGGTTAGCTTTCTTT
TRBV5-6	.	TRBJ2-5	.	CASSLPRVQETQYF	TGTGCCAGCAGCTTACCAAGGGTCCAAGAGACCCAGTACTTC
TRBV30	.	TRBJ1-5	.	CAWSSRHSDNQPQHF	TGTGCCTGGAGTAGTCGGCACAGCGACAATCAGCCCCAGCATTTT
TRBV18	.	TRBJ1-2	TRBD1	CAIPGQGAYGYTF	TGTGCCATACCTGGGCAGGGGGCCTATGGCTACACCTTC
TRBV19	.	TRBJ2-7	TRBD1	CASSRTGSYEQYF	TGTGCCAGTAGTAGGACAGGCTCCTACGAGCAGTACTTC
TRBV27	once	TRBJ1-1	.	CASSLLAQGSTEAFF	TGTGCCAGCAGTTTATTGGCTCAGGGCTCCACTGAAGCTTTCTTT
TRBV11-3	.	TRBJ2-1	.	CASIGSSLETYNEQFF	TGTGCCAGCATTGGGTCGTCACTCGAAACCTACAATGAGCAGTTCTTC
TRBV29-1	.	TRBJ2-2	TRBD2	CSVSKLLAGDTGELFF	TGCAGCGTGTCAAAGCTGTTGGCGGGAGACACCGGGGAGCTGTTTTTT
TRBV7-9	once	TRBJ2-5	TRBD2	CASSLLSLASQETQYF	TGTGCCAGCAGCTTACTGTCACTAGCGTCGCAAGAGACCCAGTACTTC
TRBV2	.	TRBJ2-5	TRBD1	CASTRTGEETQYF	TGTGCCAGCACGAGGACAGGGGAAGAGACCCAGTACTTC
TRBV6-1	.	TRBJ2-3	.	CASSDYPLDTQYF	TGTGCCAGCAGTGACTACCCCCTGGATACGCAGTATTTT
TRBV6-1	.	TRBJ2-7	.	CASTEGAPVTYEQYF	TGTGCCAGCACAGAAGGGGCACCTGTTACCTACGAGCAGTACTTC
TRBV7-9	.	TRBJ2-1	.	CASSLEGRIYNEQFF	TGTGCCAGCAGCTTAGAGGGACGGATTTACAATGAGCAGTTCTTC
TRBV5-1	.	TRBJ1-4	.	CASSRSMPGEKLFF	TGCGCCAGCAGTCGGTCGATGCCGGGTGAAAAACTGTTTTTT
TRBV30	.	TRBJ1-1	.	CAWVMGTEAFF	TGTGCCTGGGTTATGGGAACTGAAGCTTTCTTT
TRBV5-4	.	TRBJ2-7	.	CASSLDRHEQYF	TGTGCCAGCAGCCTCGACCGTCACGAGCAGTACTTC
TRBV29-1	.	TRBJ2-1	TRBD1	CSVSGTGLENEQFF	TGCAGCGTTTCGGGGACAGGGCTAGAAAATGAGCAGTTCTTC